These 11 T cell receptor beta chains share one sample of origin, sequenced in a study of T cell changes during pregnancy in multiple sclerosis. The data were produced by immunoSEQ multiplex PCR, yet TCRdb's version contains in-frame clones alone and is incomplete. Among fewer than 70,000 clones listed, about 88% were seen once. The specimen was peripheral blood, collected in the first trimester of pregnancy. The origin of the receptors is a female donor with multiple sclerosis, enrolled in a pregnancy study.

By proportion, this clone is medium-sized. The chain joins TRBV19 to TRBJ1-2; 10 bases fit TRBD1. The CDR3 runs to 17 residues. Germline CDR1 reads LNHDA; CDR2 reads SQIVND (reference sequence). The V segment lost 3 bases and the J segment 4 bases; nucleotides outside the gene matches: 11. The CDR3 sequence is CASSISLGTGAFYGYTF. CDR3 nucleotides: TGTGCCAGTAGTATTTCCCTCGGGACAGGGGCGTTCTATGGCTACACCTTC.

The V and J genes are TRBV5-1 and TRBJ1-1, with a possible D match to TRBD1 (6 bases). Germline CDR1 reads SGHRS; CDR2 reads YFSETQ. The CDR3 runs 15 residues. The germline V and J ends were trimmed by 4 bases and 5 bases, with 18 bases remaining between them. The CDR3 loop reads CASSTTGPTGTEAFF. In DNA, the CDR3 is TGCGCCAGCAGCACCACAGGGCCCACGGGGACTGAAGCTTTCTTT.

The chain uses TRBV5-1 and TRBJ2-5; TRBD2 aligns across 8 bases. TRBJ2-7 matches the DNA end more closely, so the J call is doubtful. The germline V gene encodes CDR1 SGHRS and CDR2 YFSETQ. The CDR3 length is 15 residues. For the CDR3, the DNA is TGCGCCAGCAGCTTGTCTACTAGCGGTCCTTACGAGCAGTACTTC. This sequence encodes CASSLSTSGPYEQYF.

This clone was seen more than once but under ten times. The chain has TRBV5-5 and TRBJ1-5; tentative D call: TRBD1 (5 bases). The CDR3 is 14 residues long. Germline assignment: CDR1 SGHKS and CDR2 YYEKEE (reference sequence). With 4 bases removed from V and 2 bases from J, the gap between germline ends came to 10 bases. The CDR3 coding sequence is TGTGCCAGCAGCACCAGGGATGGCAATCAGCCCCAGCATTTT. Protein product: CASSTRDGNQPQHF.

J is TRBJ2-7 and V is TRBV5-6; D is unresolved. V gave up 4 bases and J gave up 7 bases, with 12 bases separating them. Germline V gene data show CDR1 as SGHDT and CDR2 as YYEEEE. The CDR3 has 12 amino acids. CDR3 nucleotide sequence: TGTGCCAGCAGCCCGGCCGGGTGGGAGCAGTACTTC. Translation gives CASSPAGWEQYF. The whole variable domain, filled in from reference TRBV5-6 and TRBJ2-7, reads DAGVTQSPTHLIKTRGQQVTLRCSPKSGHDTVSWYQQALGQGPQFIFQYYEEEERQRGNFPDRFSGHQFPNYSSELNVNALLLGDSALYLCASSPAGWEQYFGPGTRLTVT.

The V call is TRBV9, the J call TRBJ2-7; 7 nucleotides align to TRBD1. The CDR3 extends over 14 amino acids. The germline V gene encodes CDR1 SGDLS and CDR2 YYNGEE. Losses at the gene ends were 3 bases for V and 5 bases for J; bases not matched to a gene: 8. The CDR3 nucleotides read TGTGCCAGCAGCGGGACAGGAGCTCAAGACGAGCAGTACTTC. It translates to CASSGTGAQDEQYF.

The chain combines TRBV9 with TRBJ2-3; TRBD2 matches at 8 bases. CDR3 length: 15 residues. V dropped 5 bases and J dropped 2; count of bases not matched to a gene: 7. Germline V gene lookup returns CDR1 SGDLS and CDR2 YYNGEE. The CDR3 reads CASRRRGETTDTQYF. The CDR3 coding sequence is TGTGCCAGCAGGAGGCGGGGGGAGACCACAGATACGCAGTATTTT.

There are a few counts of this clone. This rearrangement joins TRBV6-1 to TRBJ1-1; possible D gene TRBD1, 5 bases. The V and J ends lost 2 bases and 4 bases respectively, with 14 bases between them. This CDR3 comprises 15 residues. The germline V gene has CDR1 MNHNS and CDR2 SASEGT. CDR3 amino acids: CASSEFFGGITEAFF. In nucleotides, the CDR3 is TGTGCCAGCAGTGAATTTTTCGGGGGAATCACTGAAGCTTTCTTT.

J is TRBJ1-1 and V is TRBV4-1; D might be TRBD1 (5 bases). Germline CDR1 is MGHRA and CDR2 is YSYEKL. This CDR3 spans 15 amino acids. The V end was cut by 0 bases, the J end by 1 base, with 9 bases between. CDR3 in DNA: TGCGCCAGCAGCCAAGATAGGGGAGGGAACACTGAAGCTTTCTTT. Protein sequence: CASSQDRGGNTEAFF.

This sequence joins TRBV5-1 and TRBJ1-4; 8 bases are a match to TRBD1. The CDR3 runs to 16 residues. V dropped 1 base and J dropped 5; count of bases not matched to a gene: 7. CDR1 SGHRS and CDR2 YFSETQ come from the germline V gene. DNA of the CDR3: TGCGCCAGCAGCTTGATCTCCGGGACAGGCAATGAAAAACTGTTTTTT. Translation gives CASSLISGTGNEKLFF. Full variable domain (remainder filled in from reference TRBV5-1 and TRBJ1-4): KAGVTQTPRYLIKTRGQQVTLSCSPISGHRSVSWYQQTPGQGLQFLFEYFSETQRNKGNFPGRFSGRQFSNSRSEMNVSTLELGDSALYLCASSLISGTGNEKLFFGSGTQLSVL.

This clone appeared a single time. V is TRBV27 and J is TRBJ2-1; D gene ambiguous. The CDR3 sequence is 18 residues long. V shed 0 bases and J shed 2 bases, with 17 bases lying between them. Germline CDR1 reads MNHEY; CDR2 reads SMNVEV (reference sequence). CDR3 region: CASSLSPYYDFTYNEQFF. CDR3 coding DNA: TGTGCCAGCAGTTTATCCCCCTATTACGACTTTACCTACAATGAGCAGTTCTTC.